The 12 T cell receptor beta chains below were found in one sample sequenced in a study of regulatory T cells in long-lasting Graves disease. Construction of the TCR beta libraries employed iRepertoire HTBI primers in conjunction with Arm-PCR of CDR3 regions. TCRdb processed the multiplex PCR reads anew with MiXCR; each CDR3 protein has one entry. This sample carries about 430,000 distinct CDR3 sequences, 21% of them seen once, and the ten largest clones take approximately 14%. The time point is: persistent/refractory GD, antithyroid drugs over 5 years with positive TRAb. PBMC-extracted RNA yielded the TCR library. Sequencing was performed on peripheral blood mononuclear cells (PBMCs), taken when the disease was refractory, from a patient treated with antithyroid drugs. These receptors all come from a female donor with Graves disease.

This clonotype appeared many times. The V and J genes are TRBV15 and TRBJ2-5; D remains ambiguous. The V end was cut by 5 bases, the J end by 5 bases, with 12 bases between. This CDR3 is 13 amino acids long. Germline V gives CDR1 LNHNV, CDR2 YYDKDF (reference sequence). Here the CDR3 DNA reads TGTGCCACCAGCCCAGAGAAAGTGGAGACCCAGTACTTC. Encoded protein: CATSPEKVETQYF.

This clonotype has a handful of counts. The chain links TRBV14 to TRBJ1-4; maybe TRBD1 (6 bases). The V gene lost 0 bases and the J gene lost 4 bases, with 24 bases spanning the gap. The CDR3 has 20 residues. CDR1 is SGHDN, CDR2 FVKESK, per germline. CDR3 region: CASSQDKGFRDNLDNEKLFF. The CDR3 coding sequence is TGTGCCAGCAGCCAAGATAAAGGTTTCCGGGACAACCTAGATAATGAAAAACTGTTTTTT.

This clonotype was picked up many times. The chain couples TRBV12-3 or TRBV12-4 to TRBJ1-5; D not resolved. The CDR3 is made up of 16 amino acids. Trimming shortened V by 4 bases and J by 0 bases, and 13 bases separated the two germline ends. The CDR3 sequence: CASSWAAGSSNQPQHF. The CDR3 bases are TGTGCCAGCAGTTGGGCCGCTGGAAGTAGCAATCAGCCCCAGCATTTT.

This clonotype has a count of ten or more. This chain links TRBV6-1 with TRBJ1-1; TRBD1 aligns across 7 bases. The germline CDR1 and CDR2 sequences are MNHNS and SASEGT. The CDR3 contains 14 residues. Losses at the gene ends were 6 bases for V and 5 bases for J; bases not matched to a gene: 9. For the CDR3, the DNA is TGTGCCAGCAGGGAATCCCCAGGGGGAACTGAAGCTTTCTTT. It specifies CASRESPGGTEAFF.

This clonotype was observed at least ten times. The chain joins TRBV12-3 or TRBV12-4 to TRBJ1-2; 10 positions agree with TRBD1. With V trimmed by 6 bases and J by 9 bases, 7 bases remained unmatched. The CDR3 runs to 13 residues. The CDR3 coding sequence is TGTGCCAGCAGCCCCGGACAGGGGGTACGCTACACCTTC. This codes for CASSPGQGVRYTF.

This clonotype occurred a few times. V is TRBV18 and J is TRBJ2-7, with D perhaps matching TRBD1 (6 bases). With 3 bases removed from V and 2 bases from J, the gap between germline ends came to 11 bases. The CDR3 length is 14 residues. CDR1 KGHSH and CDR2 LQKENI come from the germline V gene. The CDR3 nucleotides read TGTGCCAGCTCACCGGGGCCAGGGGCCTACGAGCAGTACTTC. Encoded protein: CASSPGPGAYEQYF. Full variable domain (rest looked up from reference TRBV18 and TRBJ2-7): NAGVMQNPRHLVRRRGQEARLRCSPMKGHSHVYWYRQLPEEGLKFMVYLQKENIIDESGMPKERFSAEFPKEGPSILRIQQVVRGDSAAYFCASSPGPGAYEQYFGPGTRLTVT.

The genes are TRBV20-1 and TRBJ2-7, with TRBD1 matching 8 bases. V dropped 5 bases and J dropped 4; count of bases not matched to a gene: 13. Germline loops: CDR1 DFQATT, CDR2 SNEGSKA (reference sequence). There are 15 residues in the CDR3. The CDR3 sequence is CSASYWTGFEYEQYF. CDR3 nucleotides: TGCAGTGCTTCCTACTGGACAGGGTTTGAGTACGAGCAGTACTTC.

The chain links TRBV10-2 to TRBJ2-7; D gene unclear. This CDR3 is built from 13 residues. V lost 4 bases and J lost 2, with 9 bases in between. Germline CDR1 is WSHSY and CDR2 is SAAADI. CDR3 bases: TGCGCCAGCAGTGGGGCAGACCCCTACGAGCAGTACTTC. As protein: CASSGADPYEQYF.

This clonotype has at least ten counts. V and J are TRBV2 and TRBJ2-7; D is ambiguous. The CDR3 sequence is 12 residues long. Germline V gives CDR1 SNHLY, CDR2 FYNNEI. Trimming cost V 6 bases and J 7 bases, with 13 bases left between them. The CDR3 here is CASSPRAEEQYF. The CDR3, as DNA: TGTGCCAGCAGCCCGAGAGCAGAAGAGCAGTACTTC.

This clonotype was picked up many times. The chain couples TRBV28 to TRBJ2-4; D not certain. Trimming took off 4 bases at V and 3 bases at J, with 10 bases between the two ends. Germline CDR1 and CDR2: MDHEN and SYDVKM. CDR3 length: 14 amino acids. Here the CDR3 DNA reads TGTGCCAGCAGTTCGGCCGAGAGCAAAAACATTCAGTACTTC. Its translation is CASSSAESKNIQYF.

Details on this clonotype: Because it lacks the conserved phenylalanine or tryptophan at the end, this CDR3 is likely a read error. The J gene is TRBJ2-2, the V gene TRBV7-6; TRBD2 aligns across 8 bases. Germline V gene data show CDR1 as SGHVS and CDR2 as FNYEAQ. The junction had 2 bases not matched to a gene; V was cut back by 2 bases and J by 0 bases. The CDR3 consists of 16 residues. Written as DNA, the CDR3 is TGTGCCAGCAGCTTAAGCGGGGGCGCGAACACCGGGGAGCTGTTTTCT. Translation gives CASSLSGGANTGELFS.

The table lists this clonotype with many counts. This chain links TRBV28 with TRBJ2-7; 8 nucleotides line up with TRBD2. CDR1 and CDR2 (germline): MDHEN, SYDVKM. V lost 8 bases and J lost 7; bases outside the gene matches: 13. This CDR3 is 14 amino acids long. The CDR3 reads CASVLAAGGREQYF. The CDR3 coding sequence is TGTGCCAGCGTCCTGGCGGCGGGAGGCCGGGAGCAGTACTTC.